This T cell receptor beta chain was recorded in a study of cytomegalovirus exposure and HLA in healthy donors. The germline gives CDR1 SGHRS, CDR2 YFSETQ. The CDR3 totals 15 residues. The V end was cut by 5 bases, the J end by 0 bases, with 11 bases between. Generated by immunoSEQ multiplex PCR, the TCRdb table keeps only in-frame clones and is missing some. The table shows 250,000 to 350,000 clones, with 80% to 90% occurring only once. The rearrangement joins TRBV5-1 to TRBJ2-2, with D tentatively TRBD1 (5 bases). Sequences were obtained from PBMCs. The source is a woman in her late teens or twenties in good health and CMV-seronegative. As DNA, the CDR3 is TGCGCCAGCAGACAGGACCCAACGAACACCGGGGAGCTGTTTTTT. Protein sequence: CASRQDPTNTGELFF.